This T cell receptor beta chain was sequenced during a study of blood T cell repertoires in COVID-19 (dated by TCRdb to 2018 to 2020). Background on the whole study: The collaborator samples originated in the United States, Italy and Spain and spanned the acute and convalescent phases of COVID-19. Deeply sampled blood TCRbeta repertoires from subjects exposed to, actively infected with, or recovered from COVID-19 were included in the dataset. HLA class I and class II types, where available, came from metadata supplied by the sample provider rather than from assay-based typing. The repertoires were made available in a free public database intended to serve as a resource for research on the immune response to SARS-CoV-2. A de-identified subject ID, COVID-19 status, age in years and sex were almost always included in the sample metadata. Samples were obtained from the ongoing ImmuneRACE study (first 160 participants) and from 1,254 subjects provided by 6 global collaborators. The material from the prospective study consisted of cDNA or gDNA derived from T cells, B-cell-depleted T cells, or PBMCs.

The immunoSEQ Assay, a bias-controlled multiplex PCR, was used to amplify TCRbeta CDR3 regions from genomic DNA. The study's own analysis went as follows. Nucleated cell counts per sample were estimated from amplification of reference gene primers within the assay. Sequence reads were collapsed and filtered to measure the absolute abundance of every unique TCRbeta CDR3 rearrangement. For each sample, productive Simpson clonality was calculated as the square root of Simpson's diversity index across productive rearrangements. TCRdb mirrors the immuneACCESS table, restricted to in-frame sequences. Some clones are absent from its copies; in checked studies, under half trace to an unresolved V gene, and the reason for the others is unknown. V, J and clone size reflect that table, while D and trimming were determined from the DNA. The sample table contains a few hundred thousand clones; only one count was recorded for more than 65% of them. 1.2% to 1.5% of the sample comes from the top ten.

Another Seattle source contributed samples from volunteer blood donors who had recovered from COVID-19. Whole blood was collected in K2EDTA tubes by collaborating institutions according to the institutions' own protocols. For TCRbeta analysis, collaborators shipped samples as frozen whole blood, isolated PBMCs, or DNA extracted from either of those sample types. Comments on this clone: The antigen it recognizes is unknown. Per-base qualities were not stored, and no clone one base away is much larger.

What the study reported, not specific to this receptor: The quantity of clinical and demographic metadata differed by source and by participant and was supplied without curation.

Sequencing was done on a sample of peripheral blood. The clonotype comes from a woman in her thirties or forties who had recovered from COVID-19.

The CDR3: CASSLYGAGLTITDTQYF. The sequence in DNA is TGTGCCAGCAGCTTATATGGGGCGGGGTTGACGATCACAGATACGCAGTATTTT. The V and J genes are TRBV7-2 and TRBJ2-3; a weak D assignment points to TRBD2 (6 bases agree). The trim is 2 bases for V and 2 bases for J, with a gap of 20 bases between the germline ends. The cysteine opens and the phenylalanine closes a CDR3 of 18 amino acids. Only the CDR3 portion is preserved as DNA: 54 bases, with reading frame beginning at the first base. CDR1 and CDR2, looked up from the germline V gene, are SGHTA and FQGNSA. Full variable domain (CDR3 extended with the reference TRBV7-2 and TRBJ2-3 proteins): GAGVSQSPSNKVTEKGKDVELRCDPISGHTALYWYRQSLGQGLEFLIYFQGNSAPDKSGLPSDRFSAERTGGSVSTLTIQRTQQEDSAVYLCASSLYGAGLTITDTQYFGPGTRLTVL.